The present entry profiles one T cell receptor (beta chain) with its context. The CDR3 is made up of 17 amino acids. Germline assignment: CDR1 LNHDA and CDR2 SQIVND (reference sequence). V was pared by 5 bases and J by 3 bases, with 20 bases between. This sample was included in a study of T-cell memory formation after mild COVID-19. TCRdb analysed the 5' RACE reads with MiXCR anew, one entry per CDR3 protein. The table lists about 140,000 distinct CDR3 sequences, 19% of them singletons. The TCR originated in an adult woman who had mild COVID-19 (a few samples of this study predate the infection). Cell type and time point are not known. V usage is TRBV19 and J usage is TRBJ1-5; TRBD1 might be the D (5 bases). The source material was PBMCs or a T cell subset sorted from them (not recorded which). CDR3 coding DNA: TGTGCCAGTAGTGATTTTGGGGGTAGAGTGAACAATCAGCCCCAGCATTTT. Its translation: CASSDFGGRVNNQPQHF.